This TCR beta chain was sequenced during a study of blood T cells in healthy people across ages. Study-level findings and limits: It was not possible, with unsorted PBMCs, to conclusively compare naive and antigen-experienced cells.

CDR1 is SGHDN and CDR2 is FVKESK in the germline V gene. This CDR3 has 14 residues. V was trimmed by 3 bases and J by 5 bases, leaving 11 bases between them. For every donor, a draw yielded around 10 milliliters of peripheral blood. Primers used in a second PCR of roughly 6 to 11 cycles were a sample-barcoded 5' primer and a J-beta primer mix. TCRdb analysed the 5' RACE reads with MiXCR anew, one entry per CDR3 protein. The table lists 1.5 million to 2 million distinct CDR3 sequences, about 49% of them singletons, with 2% to 2.5% in the top ten. A word on this clonotype: Its cognate antigen is unknown.

What was sequenced was blood. The chain joins TRBV14 to TRBJ2-4; possibly TRBD2 for D (6 bases). This TCR came from a woman in her thirties or forties in good health. Written as DNA, the CDR3 is TGTGCCAGCAGCCAGCGAGGAGGGCAAAACATTCAGTACTTC. Translated, it gives CASSQRGGQNIQYF.